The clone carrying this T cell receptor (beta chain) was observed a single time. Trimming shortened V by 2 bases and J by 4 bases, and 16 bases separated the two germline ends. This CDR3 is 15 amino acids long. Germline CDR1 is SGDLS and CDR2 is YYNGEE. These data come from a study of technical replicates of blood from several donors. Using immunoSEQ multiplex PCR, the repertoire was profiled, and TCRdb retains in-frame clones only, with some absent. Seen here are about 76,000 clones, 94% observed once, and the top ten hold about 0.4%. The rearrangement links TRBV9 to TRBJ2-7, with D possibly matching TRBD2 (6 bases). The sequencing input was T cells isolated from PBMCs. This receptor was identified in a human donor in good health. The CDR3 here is CASSVSSGASYEQYF. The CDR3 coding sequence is TGTGCCAGCAGCGTCTCCTCGGGAGCCTCATACGAGCAGTACTTC.